This TCR beta chain was documented in a study of PD-1 blockade in classical Hodgkin lymphoma. Study details: Nivolumab 3 mg/kg was given intravenously every 2 weeks. Study conclusions and caveats: For complete responders, baseline diversity was comparable to that of newly diagnosed patients. Lower baseline TCR diversity was reported for newly diagnosed patients than for healthy donors. Reasons behind the repertoire differences stay unclear, perhaps disease activity or earlier therapy.

With respect to this clone: Its antigen is currently unknown.

Every one of the patients relapsed after autologous stem cell transplantation (brentuximab vedotin exposure was variable). V shed 1 base and J shed 2 bases, with 10 bases lying between them. The CDR3 extends over 15 amino acids. Germline values: CDR1 SGHRS, CDR2 YFSETQ. Only in-frame clones appear in the TCRdb table, and some are missing; sequencing was by immunoSEQ multiplex PCR. The sample has tens of thousands of clones, roughly 80% seen once. This material consisted of peripheral blood mononuclear cells (PBMCs), taken before the second cycle of nivolumab. The V and J genes are TRBV5-1 and TRBJ1-3, with no clear D. The TCR comes from a human donor with classical Hodgkin lymphoma. In DNA form, the CDR3 reads TGCGCCAGCAGCTTGCAATACGCAACTGGAAACACCATATATTTT. Protein: CASSLQYATGNTIYF.